One sample yielded the 30 T cell receptor beta chains listed below, sequenced in a study of T cell responses to AZD1222 COVID-19 vaccine. Data came from immunoSEQ multiplex PCR; TCRdb stores just in-frame clones and leaves some out. Counted here are about 120,000 clones, 92% occurring once; the ten biggest clones make up 13% to 15%. The sequences come from peripheral blood, collected on day 0 of AZD1222 vaccination. Receptors originate from an adult in good health.

This chain uses TRBV4-1 with TRBJ1-5; D is uncertain. Trimming took off 4 bases at V and 1 base at J, with 11 bases between the two ends. CDR1 is MGHRA, CDR2 YSYEKL, per germline. The CDR3 contains 15 residues. CDR3 amino acids: CASSPTGMSNQPQHF. The DNA of the CDR3 is TGCGCCAGCAGCCCGACGGGCATGAGCAATCAGCCCCAGCATTTT.

The rearrangement links TRBV11-2 to TRBJ2-6; D is unclear. V was cut by 3 bases and J by 0 bases, with 0 bases left in between. The CDR3 has 13 residues. Germline values: CDR1 SGHAT, CDR2 FQNNGV. CDR3 region: CASSFSGANVLTF. CDR3 nucleotides: TGTGCCAGCAGCTTCTCTGGGGCCAACGTCCTGACTTTC.

The chain links TRBV3-1 (or the pseudogene TRBV3-2) to TRBJ2-2; no firm D call. The CDR3 has 12 amino acids. In germline, CDR1 is LGHDT, CDR2 YNNKEL (reference sequence). Deletions cut 4 bases from V and 4 bases from J, with 4 bases between. CDR3 sequence: CASSRPTGELFF. The CDR3 DNA follows: TGTGCCAGCAGCCGCCCCACCGGGGAGCTGTTTTTT.

V is TRBV6-2 or TRBV6-3 and J is TRBJ2-7; 9 bases align to TRBD1. The CDR3 length is 14 residues. CDR1 and CDR2 from the germline V gene are MNHEY and SVGEGT. The ends lost 6 bases at V and 3 bases at J; junction bases unmatched: 6. The CDR3 DNA follows: TGTGCCAGCAGCCCCGGACAGGGGAACTACGAGCAGTACTTC. Its translation is CASSPGQGNYEQYF.

V and J are TRBV7-6 and TRBJ1-4, with unresolved D. Germline lookup yields CDR1 SGHVS and CDR2 FNYEAQ. Trimming cost V 2 bases and J 0 bases, with 4 bases left between them. The CDR3 length is 14 residues. In DNA, the CDR3 is TGTGCCAGCAGCTTAACCCCAACTAATGAAAAACTGTTTTTT. The encoded protein is CASSLTPTNEKLFF.

This chain joins TRBV28 and TRBJ2-3; the D is unclear. V lost 6 bases and J 1 base, leaving 8 bases between the germline ends. The germline gives CDR1 MDHEN, CDR2 SYDVKM. The CDR3 extends over 13 amino acids. CDR3: CASSPIGTDTQYF. CDR3 in DNA: TGTGCCAGCAGCCCAATCGGCACAGATACGCAGTATTTT.

The chain carries TRBV4-1 and TRBJ1-3, with D hard to call. CDR1 and CDR2 (germline): MGHRA, YSYEKL. The V end lost 0 bases, the J end lost 0 bases, and 18 bases lay between the germline ends. The CDR3 runs 19 residues. CDR3 region: CASSQDSASGLDSGNTIYF. The DNA for the CDR3 is TGCGCCAGCAGCCAAGATAGCGCTTCTGGACTCGACTCTGGAAACACCATATATTTT.

This clone was recorded a few times. The chain recombines TRBV6-2 or TRBV6-3 with TRBJ2-2; tentative D call: TRBD2 (5 bases). CDR1 is MNHEY and CDR2 is SVGEGT in the germline V gene. The CDR3 loop spans 15 amino acids. V lost 5 bases, J lost 4 bases, and 14 bases lay in between. The CDR3 DNA reads as TGTGCCAGCAGTAAGGACTTGGTGGGCACCGGGGAGCTGTTTTTT. The encoded protein is CASSKDLVGTGELFF.

The chain combines TRBV6-4 with TRBJ2-3, with 7 bases identical to TRBD2. The CDR3 sequence is 14 residues long. In germline, CDR1 is MRHNA, CDR2 SNTAGT. Losses at the gene ends were 6 bases for V and 1 base for J; bases not matched to a gene: 4. CDR3 protein: CASSVTSGTDTQYF. In DNA, the CDR3 is TGTGCCAGCAGCGTAACTAGCGGCACAGATACGCAGTATTTT.

This rearrangement joins TRBV7-2 to TRBJ1-3; D is unresolved. V was shortened by 4 bases and J by 9 bases, with 16 bases between the two germline ends. The CDR3 consists of 14 residues. The germline V gene has CDR1 SGHTA and CDR2 FQGNSA. CDR3 in DNA: TGTGCCAGCAGCTACCCGGACCCGAGTACCACCATATATTTT. Its translation: CASSYPDPSTTIYF.

V gene TRBV28 combines with J gene TRBJ1-2; D is unresolved. The CDR3 totals 14 residues. The germline CDR1 and CDR2 sequences are MDHEN and SYDVKM. Trimming took off 2 bases at V and 0 bases at J, with 7 bases between the two ends. The CDR3 here is CASSLEGTNYGYTF. As DNA, the CDR3 is TGTGCCAGCAGTTTAGAGGGAACTAACTATGGCTACACCTTC.

V is TRBV27 and J is TRBJ2-3; TRBD2 agrees at 12 bases. The germline gives CDR1 MNHEY, CDR2 SMNVEV (reference sequence). V lost 4 bases and J lost 2; bases outside the gene matches: 4. The CDR3 runs 16 residues. The DNA of the CDR3 is TGTGCCAGCAGTTCTAGCGGGGGGGCCCTCACAGATACGCAGTATTTT. Its translation is CASSSSGGALTDTQYF.

J is TRBJ1-3 and V is TRBV6-5; 8 nucleotides match TRBD1. V shed 9 bases, J shed 2 bases, and the junction held 6 bases outside the gene matches. Germline assignment: CDR1 MNHEY and CDR2 SVGAGI. The CDR3 sequence is 14 residues long. The CDR3 sequence: CASTDRATGNTIYF. The CDR3 DNA reads TGTGCCAGTACGGACAGGGCGACTGGAAACACCATATATTTT.

V and J are TRBV28 and TRBJ1-1; D uncertain. The CDR3 length is 12 residues. The V gene lost 7 bases and the J gene lost 4 bases, with 10 bases spanning the gap. Germline V lookup: CDR1 MDHEN, CDR2 SYDVKM. The CDR3 bases are TGTGCCAGCAATTATTGGGGCACTGAAGCTTTCTTT. Amino acid sequence: CASNYWGTEAFF.

The DNA for the CDR3 is TGTGCCAGCAGTGACTGGACAGCTGGAAACACCATATATTTT. Protein product: CASSDWTAGNTIYF. V is TRBV2 and J is TRBJ1-3; tentative D call: TRBD1 (6 bases). Germline loops: CDR1 SNHLY, CDR2 FYNNEI. The CDR3 is made up of 14 amino acids. Trimming took off 3 bases at V and 2 bases at J, with 8 bases between the two ends.

Notes on this clone: This specimen includes other DNA sequences encoding the same CDR3. The chain carries TRBV28 and TRBJ1-1; 8 positions match TRBD1. The junction had 1 base not matched to a gene; V was cut back by 5 bases and J by 5 bases. CDR1 and CDR2 (germline): MDHEN, SYDVKM. CDR3 size: 12 residues. Here the CDR3 DNA reads TGTGCCAGCAGTAACAGGGGGACTGAAGCTTTCTTT. This encodes CASSNRGTEAFF.

The chain recombines TRBV5-1 with TRBJ1-4; possible D gene TRBD1, 5 bases. CDR1 is SGHRS, CDR2 YFSETQ, per germline. The ends were cut back, 7 bases at V and 5 bases at J, with 15 bases in the middle. This CDR3 contains 14 residues. The CDR3 DNA sequence: TGCGCCAGCCGCCCCCGGGACGGGAATGAAAAACTGTTTTTT. It yields the protein CASRPRDGNEKLFF.

This chain connects TRBV11-3 to TRBJ1-1; D uncertain. CDR1 and CDR2 from the germline V gene are SGHNT and YENEEA. This CDR3 region has 15 residues. V lost 5 bases to trimming and J lost 1 base, with 14 bases between them. In nucleotides, the CDR3 is TGTGCCAGCAGCCGGGGTGGGCAGACGAACACTGAAGCTTTCTTT. Protein sequence: CASSRGGQTNTEAFF.

To note about this clone: One end of the junction fails to match germline, which may point to a read error. The V call is TRBV29-1, the J call TRBJ1-1; no firm D call. The CDR3 covers 11 residues. The germline V gene encodes CDR1 SQVTM and CDR2 ANQGSEA. CDR3 in amino acids: CSVEDNTEAFF. CDR3 in DNA: TGCAGCGTCGAAGATAACACTGAAGCTTTCTTT.

CDR3 nucleotide sequence: TGTGCCAGCAGCTTACTAGATTGGTCGGGTGGCTACACCTTC. Amino acids: CASSLLDWSGGYTF. The rearrangement links TRBV11-2 to TRBJ1-2; no reliable D call. This CDR3 has 14 amino acids. From germline, CDR1 is SGHAT and CDR2 FQNNGV. V was pared by 2 bases and J by 7 bases, with 14 bases between.

This rearrangement joins TRBV12-3 or TRBV12-4 to TRBJ1-1, with D tentatively TRBD1 (6 bases). V lost 8 bases to trimming and J lost 8 bases, with 15 bases between them. The CDR3 has 12 amino acids. The CDR3 DNA reads TGTGCCAGCGTACTGAACAGGGAGGAAGCTTTCTTT. Amino acids: CASVLNREEAFF.

The CDR3 sequence: CASSLTGTFPSYEQYF. The CDR3 DNA reads TGCGCCAGCAGCTTGACCGGGACATTTCCCTCCTACGAGCAGTACTTC. J is TRBJ2-7 and V is TRBV5-1, with TRBD1 as a possible D gene (6 bases). Germline V CDR1 and CDR2: SGHRS, YFSETQ. Trimming pared 1 base from V and 0 bases from J, leaving 14 bases between. CDR3 size: 16 residues.

This rearrangement joins TRBV27 to TRBJ2-3; 9 bases align to TRBD2. The CDR3 length is 16 residues. After removal of 6 bases from V and 7 bases from J, the junction contained 14 bases not matched to a gene. Germline CDR1 reads MNHEY; CDR2 reads SMNVEV (reference sequence). The CDR3, as DNA: TGTGCCAGCAGCCAGGATTGGCGGGGGGGCATGTATACGCAGTATTTT. Encoded protein: CASSQDWRGGMYTQYF.

On this clone: No conserved phenylalanine or tryptophan is present at the end of the CDR3, so a read error is the likely explanation. The DNA is omitted, as the CDR3 cannot be located on it reliably, and the CDR3 follows TCRdb's listing. The V gene is TRBV5-1, the J gene TRBJ1-1. Germline CDR1 reads SGHRS; CDR2 reads YFSETQ. From its first to its last residue, the CDR3 has 10 amino acids. This CDR3 reads CASSLVLSLG.

CDR3 coding DNA: TGTGCCAGCAGCTTAGGCACAGGGGTGTATTCACCCCTCCACTTT. It encodes CASSLGTGVYSPLHF. The rearrangement joins TRBV7-2 to TRBJ1-6, with 7 bases fitting TRBD1. V dropped 1 base and J dropped 8; count of bases not matched to a gene: 5. The germline V gene encodes CDR1 SGHTA and CDR2 FQGNSA. This CDR3 has 15 amino acids. The entire variable domain, with the rest obtained from reference TRBV7-2 and TRBJ1-6, is as follows: GAGVSQSPSNKVTEKGKDVELRCDPISGHTALYWYRQSLGQGLEFLIYFQGNSAPDKSGLPSDRFSAERTGGSVSTLTIQRTQQEDSAVYLCASSLGTGVYSPLHFGNGTRLTVT.

V is TRBV24-1 and J is TRBJ1-2; 12 positions match TRBD1. V was clipped by 4 bases and J by 5 bases; unmatched bases: 7. The CDR3 is 16 amino acids. Germline CDR1 KGHDR, CDR2 SFDVKD. The CDR3 bases are TGTGCCACCAGTGAGCCGGGACAGGGGGCAGAGTATGGCTACACCTTC. It yields the protein CATSEPGQGAEYGYTF.

The gene calls are TRBV5-1 and TRBJ1-1, with a weak D call TRBD1 (5 bases). Trimming stripped 7 bases from V and 0 bases from J, with 13 bases between. Per germline, CDR1 SGHRS and CDR2 YFSETQ. The CDR3 spans 14 residues. CDR3 sequence (DNA): TGCGCCAGCTTTAAACAGGAGATGAACACTGAAGCTTTCTTT. It specifies CASFKQEMNTEAFF.

The chain couples TRBV6-2 or TRBV6-3 to TRBJ2-3; D gene unclear. There are 12 residues in the CDR3. The germline CDR1 and CDR2 sequences are MNHEY and SVGEGT. V lost 2 bases, J lost 6 bases, and 6 bases lay in between. CDR3 region: CASSYVLDTQYF. CDR3 nucleotides: TGTGCCAGCAGTTACGTTTTGGATACGCAGTATTTT.

This chain connects TRBV28 to TRBJ1-1, with a weak D call TRBD1 (6 bases). Germline lookup yields CDR1 MDHEN and CDR2 SYDVKM. Trimming shortened V by 3 bases and J by 4 bases, and 18 bases separated the two germline ends. The length of the CDR3 is 16 residues. The CDR3 is CASSFPNRVVGTEAFF. The DNA for the CDR3 is TGTGCCAGCAGTTTCCCCAACAGGGTAGTCGGCACTGAAGCTTTCTTT.

The chain employs TRBV7-2 and TRBJ2-2, with 9 positions matching TRBD2. Germline V gene data show CDR1 as SGHTA and CDR2 as FQGNSA. V trimming: 5 bases; J trimming: 3 bases; junction bases outside the gene matches: 10. The CDR3 is made up of 17 amino acids. CDR3 sequence (DNA): TGTGCCAGCAGCCGCCCATCTAGCGGGGCGGACACCGGGGAGCTGTTTTTT. Amino acid sequence: CASSRPSSGADTGELFF.